Below are 18 T cell receptor beta chains sequenced from a single sample in a study of technical replicates of blood from a handful of donors. Sequencing was performed with immunoSEQ multiplex PCR; in TCRdb, only in-frame clones are kept and a portion is missing. The sample lists tens of thousands of clones; around 87% were seen once. Sequenced input: PBMCs. These receptors were collected from a human donor in good health. Some clones in this sample may be carry-over from other donors' samples.

This clone was observed once. J is TRBJ1-4 and V is TRBV6-5; D is ambiguous. Germline V CDR1 and CDR2: MNHEY, SVGAGI. Deletions cut 8 bases from V and 5 bases from J, with 15 bases between. CDR3 length: 14 amino acids. The DNA for the CDR3 is TGTGCCAGCCCACTTACGGGGAGGAATGAAAAACTGTTTTTT. The encoded protein is CASPLTGRNEKLFF.

The rearrangement uses TRBV27 and TRBJ2-5, with D uncertain. Trimming took 2 bases from V and 5 from J, leaving 12 bases between them. The CDR3 spans 14 residues. Germline lookup yields CDR1 MNHEY and CDR2 SMNVEV (reference sequence). This CDR3 reads CASSLAATGETQYF. In nucleotides, the CDR3 is TGTGCCAGCAGTTTAGCAGCAACCGGGGAGACCCAGTACTTC.

This clone has more than one count but fewer than ten. The rearrangement joins TRBV4-2 to TRBJ2-3; 10 nucleotides line up with TRBD2. Losses at the gene ends were 5 bases for V and 7 bases for J; bases not matched to a gene: 9. The length of the CDR3 is 15 residues. Germline CDR1 reads LGHNA; CDR2 reads YNFKEQ. CDR3 sequence (DNA): TGTGCCAGCAGCGCACTAGCGGGAAGTCAGAATACGCAGTATTTT. Protein sequence: CASSALAGSQNTQYF.

This chain joins TRBV27 and TRBJ2-5, with 13 positions matching TRBD2. CDR3 size: 18 residues. The junction had 11 bases not matched to a gene; V was cut back by 2 bases and J by 5 bases. The V gene's germline CDR1 is MNHEY and CDR2 SMNVEV (reference sequence). The CDR3 DNA is TGTGCCAGCAGTTTAAGGTCGGGACTAGCGGGACGGGGGGAGACCCAGTACTTC. Translating it yields CASSLRSGLAGRGETQYF.

V and J are TRBV5-6 and TRBJ1-2; TRBD1 aligns across 11 bases. Germline CDR1 SGHDT, CDR2 YYEEEE. The CDR3 sequence is 15 residues long. J lost 2 bases, V lost 4 bases, and 4 bases had no gene match. CDR3 sequence (DNA): TGTGCCAGCAGCAGAGGGACAGGGGGGAACTATGGCTACACCTTC. Translated, it gives CASSRGTGGNYGYTF. Drawing the rest from reference TRBV5-6 and TRBJ1-2, the complete variable domain is DAGVTQSPTHLIKTRGQQVTLRCSPKSGHDTVSWYQQALGQGPQFIFQYYEEEERQRGNFPDRFSGHQFPNYSSELNVNALLLGDSALYLCASSRGTGGNYGYTFGSGTRLTVV.

This clone was seen a single time. The chain combines TRBV7-9 with TRBJ2-7, with TRBD1 as a possible D gene (6 bases). CDR3 size: 14 residues. From germline, CDR1 is SEHNR and CDR2 FQNEAQ (reference sequence). With 4 bases removed from V and 3 bases from J, the gap between germline ends came to 13 bases. CDR3 DNA sequence: TGTGCCAGCAGCTCCGTCAGGGGTAACTACGAGCAGTACTTC. This gives the protein CASSSVRGNYEQYF.

The CDR3 is CASSDHSYPPLHF. As DNA, the CDR3 is TGTGCCAGCAGTGATCACAGCTATCCACCCCTCCACTTT. The chain links TRBV6-1 to TRBJ1-6; D unclear. The CDR3 runs 13 residues. Trimming stripped 3 bases from V and 11 bases from J, with 11 bases between. Germline V CDR1 and CDR2: MNHNS, SASEGT.

J is TRBJ2-3 and V is TRBV15; 7 bases map to TRBD1. The J segment lost 2 bases and the V segment lost 0 bases, leaving 11 bases of the junction unmatched. Germline loops: CDR1 LNHNV, CDR2 YYDKDF (reference sequence). This CDR3 spans 18 amino acids. The CDR3: CATSRDRAGRGYTDTQYF. The CDR3, as DNA: TGTGCCACCAGCAGAGATCGTGCGGGCAGGGGGTACACAGATACGCAGTATTTT.

The CDR3 loop is CASSRDRGTDTQYF. CDR3 nucleotide sequence: TGTGCCAGCAGCCGGGACAGGGGGACCGATACGCAGTATTTT. The chain employs TRBV7-9 and TRBJ2-3; 11 bases fit TRBD1. The CDR3 runs to 14 residues. V was clipped by 5 bases and J by 6 bases; unmatched bases: 4. Germline V CDR1 and CDR2: SEHNR, FQNEAQ (reference sequence).

CDR3 sequence (DNA): TGTGCCAGCAGCTCAGTGACAGGGGTGCAGGGCTATGGCTACACCTTC. Protein: CASSSVTGVQGYGYTF. J is TRBJ1-2 and V is TRBV7-2, with 8 bases aligning to TRBD1. The CDR3 sequence is 16 residues long. Germline CDR1 reads SGHTA; CDR2 reads FQGNSA. V shed 4 bases, J shed 4 bases, and the junction held 11 bases outside the gene matches.

This chain joins TRBV5-1 and TRBJ2-7; D is perhaps TRBD2 (5 bases). The length of the CDR3 is 16 residues. The germline V gene has CDR1 SGHRS and CDR2 YFSETQ. The V end lost 1 base, the J end lost 7 bases, and 21 bases lay between the germline ends. The CDR3 is CASSLLGSGIMGEQYF. CDR3 nucleotides: TGCGCCAGCAGCTTGTTAGGGTCGGGGATTATGGGGGAGCAGTACTTC.

The chain combines TRBV29-1 with TRBJ1-1, with D perhaps matching TRBD1 (6 bases). Germline loops: CDR1 SQVTM, CDR2 ANQGSEA. V gave up 2 bases and J gave up 6 bases, with 10 bases separating them. The CDR3 has 12 amino acids. The chain's CDR3 is CSVESPGAEAFF. The CDR3 DNA reads as TGCAGCGTTGAAAGTCCAGGGGCTGAAGCTTTCTTT.

The gene calls are TRBV5-1 and TRBJ2-7, with D possibly matching TRBD1 (6 bases). Germline V gives CDR1 SGHRS, CDR2 YFSETQ. Trimming took off 0 bases at V and 0 bases at J, with 7 bases between the two ends. The CDR3 length is 14 residues. CDR3 DNA sequence: TGCGCCAGCAGCTTGGGGGACACCTCCTACGAGCAGTACTTC. It specifies CASSLGDTSYEQYF.

This chain joins TRBV11-1 and TRBJ2-1; a possible D gene is TRBD1 (6 bases). Germline CDR1 reads SGHAT; CDR2 reads FQDESV (reference sequence). The CDR3 is 14 residues long. V gave up 4 bases and J gave up 5 bases, with 12 bases separating them. As DNA, the CDR3 is TGTGCCAGCAGCTCCCGGCAGGGGAACAATGAGCAGTTCTTC. Residues: CASSSRQGNNEQFF.

The V and J genes are TRBV5-8 and TRBJ1-2, with 12 positions matching TRBD1. The CDR3 covers 13 residues. The ends lost 5 bases at V and 8 bases at J; junction bases unmatched: 4. The germline V gene has CDR1 SGHTS and CDR2 YDEGEE. In DNA form, the CDR3 reads TGTGCCAGCAGGTGGGACAGGGGGCTCGGCTACACCTTC. Translation: CASRWDRGLGYTF.

The gene calls are TRBV11-2 and TRBJ2-3; D remains unclear. CDR3 length equals 15 residues. CDR1 and CDR2 (germline): SGHAT, FQNNGV. V shed 5 bases and J shed 1 base, with 13 bases lying between them. CDR3 DNA sequence: TGTGCCAGCAGCCTAAAAGCCCGGGGCACAGATACGCAGTATTTT. Translated, it gives CASSLKARGTDTQYF.

The V and J genes are TRBV10-3 and TRBJ1-2; D remains ambiguous. The CDR3 covers 13 residues. Germline-derived CDR1 and CDR2 are ENHRY and SYGVKD. Trimming stripped 4 bases from V and 3 bases from J, with 9 bases between. CDR3 DNA sequence: TGTGCCATCAGTGCCCTCCCTGACTATGGCTACACCTTC. Translated: CAISALPDYGYTF.

The chain carries TRBV7-8 and TRBJ1-3; unclear D gene. The CDR3 covers 12 residues. The germline V gene has CDR1 SGHVS and CDR2 FQNEAQ. V gave up 5 bases and J gave up 7 bases, with 9 bases separating them. CDR3 coding DNA: TGTGCCAGCAGCAAAAGTCGGAACACCATATATTTT. Translating gives CASSKSRNTIYF.